Below are 2 T cell receptor beta chains sequenced from a single sample in a study of blood T cell repertoires in COVID-19. Sequenced by immunoSEQ multiplex PCR; TCRdb stores in-frame clones only, minus some. Counted here are 250,000 to 300,000 clones, roughly nine tenths occurring once; the ten biggest clones make up more than 10%. The sample consisted of peripheral blood. The receptors derive from a woman aged 25 to 45 with COVID-19, enrolled during active disease.

CDR3 sequence reads: CASSQTGNTGELFF. As DNA, the CDR3 is TGTGCCAGTAGCCAGACGGGGAACACCGGGGAGCTGTTTTTT. The rearrangement uses TRBV19 and TRBJ2-2; the D is unclear. V lost 6 bases to trimming and J lost 1 base, with 9 bases between them. CDR1 is LNHDA, CDR2 SQIVND, per germline (reference sequence). This CDR3 comprises 14 residues.

The chain is built from TRBV6-5 and TRBJ1-2; maybe TRBD1 (5 bases). This CDR3 has 13 residues. Germline lookup yields CDR1 MNHEY and CDR2 SVGAGI. V was pared by 5 bases and J by 4 bases, with 11 bases between. CDR3: CASSQGWSYGYTF. The CDR3 bases are TGTGCCAGCAGTCAGGGATGGTCCTATGGCTACACCTTC.